Following are 13 T cell receptor beta chains from one sample sequenced in a study of radiotherapy plus CTLA-4 blockade in lung cancer. Profiled with immunoSEQ multiplex PCR; TCRdb holds only in-frame clones, not every one. Of tens of thousands of clones in the sample, around 80% were seen once. Sequencing was performed on peripheral blood, taken from a patient treated with radiotherapy plus ipilimumab. The receptor set was obtained from a human donor with non-small cell lung cancer who had a partial response to radiotherapy plus ipilimumab.

The rearrangement joins TRBV10-2 to TRBJ1-6; 7 bases agree with TRBD1. CDR1 is WSHSY, CDR2 SAAADI, per germline. V gave up 6 bases and J gave up 10 bases; unmatched junction bases: 12. There are 15 residues in the CDR3. In nucleotides, the CDR3 is TGCGCCAGCAGGGAGACAGGGAGACATAGCTCACCCCTCCACTTT. As protein: CASRETGRHSSPLHF.

The CDR3 spells CSARRGREQYF. DNA of the CDR3: TGCAGTGCTAGGCGAGGAAGGGAGCAGTACTTC. The J gene is TRBJ2-7, the V gene TRBV20-1, with unresolved D. Germline V lookup: CDR1 DFQATT, CDR2 SNEGSKA (reference sequence). The CDR3 sequence is 11 residues long. V lost 3 bases and J lost 7, with 10 bases in between.

The rearrangement joins TRBV2 to TRBJ1-1; TRBD1 matches at 8 bases. Per the germline V gene, CDR1 is SNHLY and CDR2 is FYNNEI. After removal of 3 bases from V and 5 bases from J, the junction contained 5 bases not matched to a gene. CDR3 length: 14 amino acids. The CDR3 spells CASSEGRGPTEAFF. CDR3 nucleotides: TGTGCCAGCAGTGAGGGCAGGGGGCCGACTGAAGCTTTCTTT.

The V call is TRBV28, the J call TRBJ1-2, with D maybe TRBD1 (5 bases). The CDR3 spans 16 residues. With 6 bases removed from V and 0 bases from J, the gap between germline ends came to 17 bases. CDR1 MDHEN and CDR2 SYDVKM come from the germline V gene. CDR3 loop: CASSPSLGGANYGYTF. The CDR3 nucleotides read TGTGCCAGCAGCCCCTCCCTCGGGGGGGCTAACTATGGCTACACCTTC.

The chain links TRBV29-1 to TRBJ2-6; 8 bases align to TRBD1. Trimming removed 0 bases from V and 10 bases from J; junction bases left unmatched: 11. Germline lookup yields CDR1 SQVTM and CDR2 ANQGSEA. The CDR3 contains 16 residues. The CDR3 nucleotides are TGCAGCGTTGAAGAGTCGTCCCGGACAGGGTTTAACGTCCTGACTTTC. Amino acids: CSVEESSRTGFNVLTF.

This chain links TRBV27 with TRBJ2-5; D is uncertain. The V end lost 6 bases, the J end lost 1 base, and 15 bases lay between the germline ends. Germline values: CDR1 MNHEY, CDR2 SMNVEV (reference sequence). The CDR3 runs 15 residues. This CDR3 reads CASSPTVEAQETQYF. In DNA form, the CDR3 reads TGTGCCAGCAGCCCCACGGTAGAGGCCCAAGAGACCCAGTACTTC.

This sequence joins TRBV7-2 and TRBJ1-4, with D uncertain. V gave up 1 base and J gave up 7 bases, with 13 bases separating them. Germline V CDR1 and CDR2: SGHTA, FQGNSA. The CDR3 is made up of 15 amino acids. The CDR3 DNA is TGTGCCAGCAGCTTAGTACCGGGCGGGAGTGAAAAACTGTTTTTT. Encoded protein: CASSLVPGGSEKLFF.

V usage is TRBV6-6 and J usage is TRBJ2-6; 8 bases agree with TRBD1. The germline CDR1 and CDR2 sequences are MNHNY and SVGAGI (reference sequence). Trimming removed 6 bases from V and 4 bases from J; junction bases left unmatched: 5. The CDR3 covers 15 residues. This CDR3 reads CASRGQGAGANVLTF. CDR3 nucleotides: TGTGCCAGCAGGGGCCAGGGGGCCGGGGCCAACGTCCTGACTTTC.

The rearrangement links TRBV10-3 to TRBJ2-6; D may be TRBD1 (5 bases). Trimming shortened V by 0 bases and J by 0 bases, and 12 bases separated the two germline ends. The CDR3 totals 18 residues. Germline V gene sequence: CDR1 ENHRY, CDR2 SYGVKD. CDR3 loop: CAISESRPGPSGANVLTF. The CDR3 nucleotides are TGTGCCATCAGTGAGTCTCGGCCAGGGCCCTCTGGGGCCAACGTCCTGACTTTC.

The rearrangement links TRBV29-1 to TRBJ2-5, with D possibly being TRBD1 (6 bases). This CDR3 contains 12 residues. Trimming shortened V by 4 bases and J by 2 bases, and 8 bases separated the two germline ends. Germline assignment: CDR1 SQVTM and CDR2 ANQGSEA. The CDR3 loop is CSVAGQQETQYF. CDR3 nucleotide sequence: TGCAGCGTTGCGGGACAACAAGAGACCCAGTACTTC. The whole variable domain, remainder taken from reference TRBV29-1 and TRBJ2-5, is SAVISQKPSRDICQRGTSLTIQCQVDSQVTMMFWYRQQPGQSLTLIATANQGSEATYESGFVIDKFPISRPNLTFSTLTVSNMSPEDSSIYLCSVAGQQETQYFGPGTRLLVL.

The chain has TRBV19 and TRBJ1-2; 7 bases are a match to TRBD1. The CDR3 loop spans 15 amino acids. Germline CDR1 is LNHDA and CDR2 is SQIVND (reference sequence). V was clipped by 1 base and J by 2 bases; unmatched bases: 4. The CDR3 DNA sequence: TGTGCCAGTAGTATAGGACAGGGAAGCAACTATGGCTACACCTTC. This gives the protein CASSIGQGSNYGYTF.

This clone has only a few counts. The chain recombines TRBV5-6 with TRBJ1-5; a possible D gene is TRBD1 (6 bases). Germline V lookup: CDR1 SGHDT, CDR2 YYEEEE. The CDR3 length is 17 residues. The V gene lost 0 bases and the J gene lost 2 bases, with 15 bases spanning the gap. The CDR3 reads CASSLAVSGVGNQPQHF. In DNA, the CDR3 is TGTGCCAGCAGCTTGGCCGTATCAGGGGTGGGCAATCAGCCCCAGCATTTT.

This chain joins TRBV7-8 and TRBJ1-1; D may be TRBD1 (6 bases). Germline lookup yields CDR1 SGHVS and CDR2 FQNEAQ. The CDR3 loop spans 14 amino acids. V shed 1 base and J shed 8 bases, with 14 bases lying between them. The CDR3 reads CASSLVTGRAEAFF. The CDR3 coding sequence is TGTGCCAGCAGCTTAGTCACAGGGAGGGCAGAAGCTTTCTTT.